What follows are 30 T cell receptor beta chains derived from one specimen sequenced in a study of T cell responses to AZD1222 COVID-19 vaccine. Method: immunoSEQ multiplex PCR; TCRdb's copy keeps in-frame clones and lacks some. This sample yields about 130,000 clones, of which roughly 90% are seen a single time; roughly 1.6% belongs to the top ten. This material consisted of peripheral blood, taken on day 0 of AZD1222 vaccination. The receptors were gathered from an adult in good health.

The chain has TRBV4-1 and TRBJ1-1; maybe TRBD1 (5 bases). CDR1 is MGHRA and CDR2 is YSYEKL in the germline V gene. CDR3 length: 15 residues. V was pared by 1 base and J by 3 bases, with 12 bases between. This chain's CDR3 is CASSQGPREDTEAFF. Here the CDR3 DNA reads TGCGCCAGCAGCCAAGGCCCCAGGGAGGACACTGAAGCTTTCTTT.

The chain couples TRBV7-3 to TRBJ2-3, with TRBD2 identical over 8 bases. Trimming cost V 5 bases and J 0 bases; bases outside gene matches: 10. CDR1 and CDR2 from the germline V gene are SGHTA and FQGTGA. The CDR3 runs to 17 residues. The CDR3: CASSLYTTSGSTDTQYF. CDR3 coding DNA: TGTGCCAGCAGCCTCTACACTACTAGCGGAAGCACAGATACGCAGTATTTT.

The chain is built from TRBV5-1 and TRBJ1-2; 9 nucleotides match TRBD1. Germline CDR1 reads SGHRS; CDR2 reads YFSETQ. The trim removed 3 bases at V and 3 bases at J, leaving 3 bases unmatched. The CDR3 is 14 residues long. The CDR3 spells CASSWGQGYYGYTF. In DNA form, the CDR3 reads TGCGCCAGCAGCTGGGGACAGGGCTACTATGGCTACACCTTC.

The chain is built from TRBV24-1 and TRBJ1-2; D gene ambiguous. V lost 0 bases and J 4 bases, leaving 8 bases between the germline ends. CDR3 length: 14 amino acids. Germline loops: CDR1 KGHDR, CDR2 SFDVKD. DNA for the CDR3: TGTGCCACCAGTGATTTGAACAGCTTCTATGGCTACACCTTC. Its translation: CATSDLNSFYGYTF.

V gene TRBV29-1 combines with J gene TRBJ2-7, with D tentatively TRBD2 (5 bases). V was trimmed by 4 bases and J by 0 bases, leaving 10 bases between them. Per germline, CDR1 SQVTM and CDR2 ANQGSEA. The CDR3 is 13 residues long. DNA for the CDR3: TGCAGCGTTGTGGGCGGGTACTCCTACGAGCAGTACTTC. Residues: CSVVGGYSYEQYF.

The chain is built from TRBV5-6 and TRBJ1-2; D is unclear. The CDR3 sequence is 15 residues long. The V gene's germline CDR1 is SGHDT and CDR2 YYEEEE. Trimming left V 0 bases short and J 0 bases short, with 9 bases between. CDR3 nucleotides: TGTGCCAGCAGCTTGGCCCCGCAGGCTAACTATGGCTACACCTTC. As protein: CASSLAPQANYGYTF. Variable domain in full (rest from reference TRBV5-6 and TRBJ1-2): DAGVTQSPTHLIKTRGQQVTLRCSPKSGHDTVSWYQQALGQGPQFIFQYYEEEERQRGNFPDRFSGHQFPNYSSELNVNALLLGDSALYLCASSLAPQANYGYTFGSGTRLTVV.

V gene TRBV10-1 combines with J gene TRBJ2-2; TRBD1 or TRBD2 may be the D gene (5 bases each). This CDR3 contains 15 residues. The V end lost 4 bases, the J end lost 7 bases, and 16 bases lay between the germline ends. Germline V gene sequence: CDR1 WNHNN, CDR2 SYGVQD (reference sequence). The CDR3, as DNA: TGCGCCAGCAGTGTCTATGCAGGGAGAGACGGGGAGCTGTTTTTT. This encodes CASSVYAGRDGELFF.

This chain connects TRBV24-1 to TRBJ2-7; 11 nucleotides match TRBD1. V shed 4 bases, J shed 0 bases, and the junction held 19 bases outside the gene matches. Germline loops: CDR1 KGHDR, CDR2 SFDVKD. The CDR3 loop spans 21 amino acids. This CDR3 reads CATSEGWIGRTGGQPSYEQYF. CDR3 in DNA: TGTGCCACCAGTGAAGGTTGGATAGGGAGGACAGGGGGCCAGCCCTCCTACGAGCAGTACTTC.

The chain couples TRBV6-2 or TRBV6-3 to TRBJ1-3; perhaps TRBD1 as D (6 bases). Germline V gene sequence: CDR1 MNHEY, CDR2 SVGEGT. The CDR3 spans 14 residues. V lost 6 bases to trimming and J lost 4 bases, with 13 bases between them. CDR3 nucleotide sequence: TGTGCCAGCAGCCCCGGGACATTCGGAAACACCATATATTTT. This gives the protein CASSPGTFGNTIYF.

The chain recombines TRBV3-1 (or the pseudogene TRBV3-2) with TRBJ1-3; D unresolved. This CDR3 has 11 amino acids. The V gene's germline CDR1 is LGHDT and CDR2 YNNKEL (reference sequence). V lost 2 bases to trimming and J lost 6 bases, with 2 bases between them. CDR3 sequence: CASSQTNTIYF. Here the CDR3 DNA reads TGTGCCAGCAGCCAAACAAACACCATATATTTT.

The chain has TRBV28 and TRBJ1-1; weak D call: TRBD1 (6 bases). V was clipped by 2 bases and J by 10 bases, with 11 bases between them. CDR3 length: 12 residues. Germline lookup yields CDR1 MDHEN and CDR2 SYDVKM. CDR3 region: CASSLQGNGAFF. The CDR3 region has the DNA TGTGCCAGCAGTTTACAGGGGAACGGAGCTTTCTTT.

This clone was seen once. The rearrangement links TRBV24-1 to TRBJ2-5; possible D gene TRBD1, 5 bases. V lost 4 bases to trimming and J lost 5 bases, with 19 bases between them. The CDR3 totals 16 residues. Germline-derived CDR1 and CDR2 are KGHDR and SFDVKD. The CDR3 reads CATSDRSAGPRETQYF. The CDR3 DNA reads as TGTGCCACCAGTGACCGTTCGGCAGGGCCACGGGAGACCCAGTACTTC.

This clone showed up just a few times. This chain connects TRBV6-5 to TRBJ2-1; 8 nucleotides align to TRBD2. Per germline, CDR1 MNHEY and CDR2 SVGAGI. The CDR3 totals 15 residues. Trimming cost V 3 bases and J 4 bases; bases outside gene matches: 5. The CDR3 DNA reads TGTGCCAGCAGTTATAGCGGGACACCGTACAATGAGCAGTTCTTC. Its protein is CASSYSGTPYNEQFF.

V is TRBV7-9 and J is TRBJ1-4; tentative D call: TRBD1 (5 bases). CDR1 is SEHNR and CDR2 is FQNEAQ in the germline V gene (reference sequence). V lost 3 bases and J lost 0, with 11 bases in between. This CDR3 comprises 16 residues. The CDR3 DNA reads TGTGCCAGCAGCTTTGGGGCAGTAGCAACTAATGAAAAACTGTTTTTT. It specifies CASSFGAVATNEKLFF. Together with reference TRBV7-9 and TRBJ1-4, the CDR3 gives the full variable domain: DTGVSQNPRHKITKRGQNVTFRCDPISEHNRLYWYRQTLGQGPEFLTYFQNEAQLEKSRLLSDRFSAERPKGSFSTLEIQRTEQGDSAMYLCASSFGAVATNEKLFFGSGTQLSVL.

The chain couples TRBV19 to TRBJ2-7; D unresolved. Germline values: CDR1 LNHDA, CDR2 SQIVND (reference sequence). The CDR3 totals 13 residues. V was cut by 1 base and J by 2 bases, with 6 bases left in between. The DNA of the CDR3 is TGTGCCAGTAGTATAGGGACCACCTACGAGCAGTACTTC. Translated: CASSIGTTYEQYF.

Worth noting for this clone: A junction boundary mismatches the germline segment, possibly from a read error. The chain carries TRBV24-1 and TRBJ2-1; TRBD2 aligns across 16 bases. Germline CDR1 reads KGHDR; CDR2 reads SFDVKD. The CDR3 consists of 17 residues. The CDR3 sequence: CATSGGGLAGGPNKQFF. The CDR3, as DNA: TGTGCCACCAGTGGTGGGGGACTAGCGGGAGGGCCCAATAAGCAGTTCTTC.

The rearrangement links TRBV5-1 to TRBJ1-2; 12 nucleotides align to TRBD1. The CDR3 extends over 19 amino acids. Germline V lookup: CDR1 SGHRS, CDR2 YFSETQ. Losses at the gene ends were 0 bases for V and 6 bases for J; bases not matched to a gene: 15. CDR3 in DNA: TGCGCCAGCAGCTTGGCCGCGCGGGACAGGGGGCTCAATCACAATGGCTACACCTTC. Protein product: CASSLAARDRGLNHNGYTF.

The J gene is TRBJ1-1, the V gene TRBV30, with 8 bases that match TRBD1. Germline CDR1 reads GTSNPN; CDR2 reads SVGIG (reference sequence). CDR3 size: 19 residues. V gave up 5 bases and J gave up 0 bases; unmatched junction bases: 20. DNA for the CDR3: TGTGCCTGGCTGACGAACAGGGGGATAAGAGACGTGGTGAACACTGAAGCTTTCTTT. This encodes CAWLTNRGIRDVVNTEAFF.

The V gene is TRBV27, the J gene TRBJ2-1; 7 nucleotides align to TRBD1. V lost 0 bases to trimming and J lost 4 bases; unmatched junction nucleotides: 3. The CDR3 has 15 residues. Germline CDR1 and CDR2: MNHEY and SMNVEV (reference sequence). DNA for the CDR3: TGTGCCAGCAGTTTATCAGGGGGCGATTACAATGAGCAGTTCTTC. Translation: CASSLSGGDYNEQFF.

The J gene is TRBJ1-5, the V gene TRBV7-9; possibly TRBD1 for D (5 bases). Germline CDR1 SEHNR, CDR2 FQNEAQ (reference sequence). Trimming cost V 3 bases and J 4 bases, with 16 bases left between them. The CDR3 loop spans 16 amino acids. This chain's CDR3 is CASSFQGGGTNQPQHF. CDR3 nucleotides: TGTGCCAGCAGCTTTCAAGGCGGGGGGACGAATCAGCCCCAGCATTTT.

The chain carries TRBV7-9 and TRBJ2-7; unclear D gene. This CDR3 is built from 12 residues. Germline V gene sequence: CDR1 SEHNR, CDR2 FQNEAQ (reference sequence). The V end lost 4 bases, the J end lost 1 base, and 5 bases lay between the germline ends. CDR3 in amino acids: CASSSISYEQYV. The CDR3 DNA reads TGTGCCAGCAGCTCAATATCCTACGAGCAGTACGTC.

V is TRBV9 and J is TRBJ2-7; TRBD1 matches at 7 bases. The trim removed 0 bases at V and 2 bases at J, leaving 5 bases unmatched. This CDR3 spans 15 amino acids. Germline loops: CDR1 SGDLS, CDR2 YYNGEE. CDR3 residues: CASSVDRGVTYEQYF. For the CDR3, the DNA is TGTGCCAGCAGCGTAGACAGGGGCGTCACCTACGAGCAGTACTTC. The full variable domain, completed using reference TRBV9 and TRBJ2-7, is DSGVTQTPKHLITATGQRVTLRCSPRSGDLSVYWYQQSLDQGLQFLIQYYNGEERAKGNILERFSAQQFPDLHSELNLSSLELGDSALYFCASSVDRGVTYEQYFGPGTRLTVT.

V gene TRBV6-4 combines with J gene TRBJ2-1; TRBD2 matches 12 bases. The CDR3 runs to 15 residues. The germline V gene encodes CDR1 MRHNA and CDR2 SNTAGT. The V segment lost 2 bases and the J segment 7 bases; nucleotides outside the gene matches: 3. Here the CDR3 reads CASSDETSGSNEQFF. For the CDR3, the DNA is TGTGCCAGCAGTGACGAGACTAGCGGGAGTAATGAGCAGTTCTTC.

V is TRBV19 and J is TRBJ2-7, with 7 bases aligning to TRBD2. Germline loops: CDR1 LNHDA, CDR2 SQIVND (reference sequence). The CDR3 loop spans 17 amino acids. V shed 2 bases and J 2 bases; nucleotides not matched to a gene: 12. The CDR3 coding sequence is TGTGCCAGTAGTATAACCCCGCTATTGGGGGGGACCTACGAGCAGTACTTC. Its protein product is CASSITPLLGGTYEQYF.

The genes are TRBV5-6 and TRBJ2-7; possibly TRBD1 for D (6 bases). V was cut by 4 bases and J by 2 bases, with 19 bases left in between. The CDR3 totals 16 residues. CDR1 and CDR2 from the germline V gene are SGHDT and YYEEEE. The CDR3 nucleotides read TGTGCCAGCAGCGAATTTTCACAGGGAAATGCCTACGAGCAGTACTTC. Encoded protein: CASSEFSQGNAYEQYF.

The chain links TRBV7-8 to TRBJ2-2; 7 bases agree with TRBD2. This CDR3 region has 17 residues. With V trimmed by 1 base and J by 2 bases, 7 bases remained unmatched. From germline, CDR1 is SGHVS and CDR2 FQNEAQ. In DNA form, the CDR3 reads TGTGCCAGCAGCTTAGTTACGGGAGGAACAAACACCGGGGAGCTGTTTTTT. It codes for CASSLVTGGTNTGELFF.

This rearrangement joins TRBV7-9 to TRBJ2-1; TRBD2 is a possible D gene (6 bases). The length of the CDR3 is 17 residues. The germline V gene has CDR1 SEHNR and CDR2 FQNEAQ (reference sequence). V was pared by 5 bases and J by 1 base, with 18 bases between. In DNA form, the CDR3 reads TGTGCCAGCAGCCGGACCTCAGGGACTCCTTCCTACAATGAGCAGTTCTTC. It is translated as CASSRTSGTPSYNEQFF.

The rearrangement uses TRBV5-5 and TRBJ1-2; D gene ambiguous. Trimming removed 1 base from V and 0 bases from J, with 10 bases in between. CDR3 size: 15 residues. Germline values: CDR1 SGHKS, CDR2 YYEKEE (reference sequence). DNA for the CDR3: TGTGCCAGCAGCTTGTTTGCATCCCCTAACTATGGCTACACCTTC. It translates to CASSLFASPNYGYTF.

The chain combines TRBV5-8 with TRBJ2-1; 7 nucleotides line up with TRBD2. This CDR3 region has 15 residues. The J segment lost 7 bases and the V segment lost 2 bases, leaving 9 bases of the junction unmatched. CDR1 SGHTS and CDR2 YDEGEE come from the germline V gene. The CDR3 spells CASSFGSSGENEQFF. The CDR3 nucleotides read TGTGCCAGCAGCTTTGGATCTAGCGGAGAAAATGAGCAGTTCTTC.

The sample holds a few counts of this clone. CDR3 in amino acids: CASSDAVGSYNSPLHF. CDR3 coding DNA: TGTGCCAGCAGCGATGCTGTTGGCTCCTATAATTCACCCCTCCACTTT. The rearrangement uses TRBV9 and TRBJ1-6, with D unclear. Germline V gene sequence: CDR1 SGDLS, CDR2 YYNGEE. This CDR3 region has 16 residues. V lost 3 bases to trimming and J lost 0 bases, with 10 bases between them.